The 17 T cell receptor beta chains in this list originate from one sample, sequenced in a study of chemoradiotherapy in HPV16-positive cancers. The assay was immunoSEQ multiplex PCR, and TCRdb's table has in-frame clones only and misses some. The table lists 4,000 to 5,000 clones, around 79% of them singletons. Specimen: tumor tissue, collected from a patient who underwent chemoradiotherapy. Source of these receptors: a human donor with HPV-associated anogenital cancer.

This clone came up once. The chain recombines TRBV30 with TRBJ1-5, with a possible D match to TRBD1 (6 bases). This CDR3 has 17 residues. Trimming cost V 0 bases and J 6 bases, with 21 bases left between them. Germline V lookup: CDR1 GTSNPN, CDR2 SVGIG (reference sequence). Written as DNA, the CDR3 is TGTGCCTGGAGTGTCAACTCGAAAGGGGGTTGGGGTCAGCCCCAGCATTTT. Encoded protein: CAWSVNSKGGWGQPQHF.

The chain uses TRBV15 and TRBJ1-1; perhaps TRBD1 as D (6 bases). There are 14 residues in the CDR3. The V end lost 5 bases, the J end lost 3 bases, and 13 bases lay between the germline ends. The germline gives CDR1 LNHNV, CDR2 YYDKDF (reference sequence). CDR3 sequence (DNA): TGTGCCACCAGCCCCGAGACAGGCCACACTGAAGCTTTCTTT. Residues: CATSPETGHTEAFF. Full variable domain (outside the CDR3, taken from reference TRBV15 and TRBJ1-1): DAMVIQNPRYQVTQFGKPVTLSCSQTLNHNVMYWYQQKSSQAPKLLFHYYDKDFNNEADTPDNFQSRRPNTSFCFLDIRSPGLGDTAMYLCATSPETGHTEAFFGQGTRLTVV.

This chain's CDR3 is CASSNPLGGSYEQYF. Here the CDR3 DNA reads TGTGCCAGTAGTAACCCCCTCGGGGGCTCCTACGAGCAGTACTTC. The V call is TRBV19, the J call TRBJ2-7; tentatively, D is TRBD2 (6 bases). Trimming shortened V by 4 bases and J by 0 bases, and 13 bases separated the two germline ends. CDR1 is LNHDA, CDR2 SQIVND, per germline (reference sequence). This CDR3 has 15 amino acids.

The chain employs TRBV9 and TRBJ2-3, with 13 bases fitting TRBD2. Germline CDR1 SGDLS, CDR2 YYNGEE. The CDR3 sequence is 15 residues long. The ends lost 4 bases at V and 9 bases at J; junction bases unmatched: 8. The CDR3: CASSPRLAGGETQYF. For the CDR3, the DNA is TGTGCCAGCAGCCCTAGACTAGCGGGAGGTGAGACGCAGTATTTT.

This chain joins TRBV30 and TRBJ2-1, with 7 positions matching TRBD2. V shed 7 bases and J 3 bases; nucleotides not matched to a gene: 6. The CDR3 runs to 13 residues. Germline V gene sequence: CDR1 GTSNPN, CDR2 SVGIG (reference sequence). CDR3 loop: CASRELYYNEQFF. CDR3 bases: TGTGCCTCGCGGGAGCTTTACTACAATGAGCAGTTCTTC.

This chain connects TRBV7-8 to TRBJ1-1; D unresolved. The CDR3 contains 13 residues. Germline CDR1 SGHVS, CDR2 FQNEAQ. V dropped 3 bases and J dropped 1 base, with 6 bases sitting between them. Written as DNA, the CDR3 is TGTGCCAGCAGCTTTTTCGGGAACACTGAAGCTTTCTTT. Residues: CASSFFGNTEAFF.

The gene calls are TRBV19 and TRBJ2-3; 8 positions agree with TRBD2. Germline assignment: CDR1 LNHDA and CDR2 SQIVND (reference sequence). This CDR3 contains 15 residues. V was pared by 6 bases and J by 0 bases, with 5 bases of the junction left unmatched. Written as DNA, the CDR3 is TGTGCCAGTAGGAGGACTAGCACAAGCACAGATACGCAGTATTTT. As protein: CASRRTSTSTDTQYF. The entire variable domain, with the rest obtained from reference TRBV19 and TRBJ2-3, is as follows: DGGITQSPKYLFRKEGQNVTLSCEQNLNHDAMYWYRQDPGQGLRLIYYSQIVNDFQKGDIAEGYSVSREKKESFPLTVTSAQKNPTAFYLCASRRTSTSTDTQYFGPGTRLTVL.

This chain uses TRBV7-2 with TRBJ1-4, with D hard to call. The V end lost 1 base, the J end lost 7 bases, and 13 bases lay between the germline ends. Looked up from germline, CDR1 is SGHTA and CDR2 is FQGNSA. The CDR3 has 15 residues. The CDR3 DNA reads TGTGCCAGCAGCTTAGACGGCGGAGGGCGTGAAAAACTGTTTTTT. Translating gives CASSLDGGGREKLFF.

The V and J genes are TRBV5-4 and TRBJ2-1; 14 bases match TRBD2. Germline values: CDR1 SGHNT, CDR2 YYREEE (reference sequence). J lost 8 bases, V lost 4 bases, and 11 bases had no gene match. The CDR3 sequence is 17 residues long. CDR3 protein: CASSKTSGGAWGDEQFF. The CDR3 DNA reads as TGTGCCAGCAGCAAGACTAGCGGGGGGGCTTGGGGTGATGAGCAGTTCTTC.

The chain joins TRBV19 to TRBJ1-1, with D perhaps TRBD1 (5 bases). Germline V gives CDR1 LNHDA, CDR2 SQIVND (reference sequence). V was shortened by 3 bases and J by 0 bases, with 17 bases between the two germline ends. CDR3 length: 17 residues. CDR3 region: CASSIRGGIGMNTEAFF. The CDR3 DNA reads as TGTGCCAGTAGTATCCGGGGGGGGATTGGGATGAACACTGAAGCTTTCTTT.

The V and J genes are TRBV2 and TRBJ2-7, with D possibly being TRBD2 (6 bases). Germline values: CDR1 SNHLY, CDR2 FYNNEI. Trimming shortened V by 3 bases and J by 6 bases, and 15 bases separated the two germline ends. This CDR3 has 14 residues. The CDR3, as DNA: TGTGCCAGCAGTGATAGGGCGCCAGCGGGCGAGCAGTACTTC. It is translated as CASSDRAPAGEQYF.

J is TRBJ2-3 and V is TRBV7-2; possibly TRBD1 for D (6 bases). The germline gives CDR1 SGHTA, CDR2 FQGNSA. V gave up 3 bases and J gave up 4 bases, with 8 bases separating them. The CDR3 runs 13 residues. The CDR3 protein is CASSFTGPDTQYF. DNA of the CDR3: TGTGCCAGCAGCTTTACAGGGCCAGATACGCAGTATTTT.

The chain links TRBV7-9 to TRBJ1-1; D gene ambiguous. The V and J ends lost 1 base and 4 bases respectively, with 10 bases between them. Per the germline V gene, CDR1 is SEHNR and CDR2 is FQNEAQ (reference sequence). The CDR3 spans 14 residues. CDR3 region: CASSLVFDTTEAFF. Written as DNA, the CDR3 is TGTGCCAGCAGCTTAGTTTTCGACACCACTGAAGCTTTCTTT. The variable domain in full, with the rest retrieved from reference TRBV7-9 and TRBJ1-1, is DTGVSQNPRHKITKRGQNVTFRCDPISEHNRLYWYRQTLGQGPEFLTYFQNEAQLEKSRLLSDRFSAERPKGSFSTLEIQRTEQGDSAMYLCASSLVFDTTEAFFGQGTRLTVV.

Turning to this clone: Compared with germline, one end of the junction differs, possibly owing to a read error. The chain uses TRBV5-1 and TRBJ2-7; weak D call: TRBD2 (6 bases). This CDR3 has 17 amino acids. Germline CDR1 is SGHRS and CDR2 is YFSETQ. As DNA, the CDR3 is TGCGCCAGCAGCTTGACGTTCAGCGGGCCGACCTCCTACGGGCAGTACTTC. It translates to CASSLTFSGPTSYGQYF.

The genes are TRBV6-1 and TRBJ2-1; either TRBD1 or TRBD2 may supply D (5 bases each). V dropped 6 bases and J dropped 6 bases, with 9 bases sitting between them. CDR1 and CDR2 from the germline V gene are MNHNS and SASEGT. The CDR3 extends over 12 amino acids. The DNA for the CDR3 is TGTGCCAGCAGGTGGGACCGCAATGAGCAGTTCTTC. This codes for CASRWDRNEQFF.

The V call is TRBV2, the J call TRBJ2-3; 7 bases are shared with TRBD2. The ends lost 5 bases at V and 5 bases at J; junction bases unmatched: 7. This CDR3 spans 14 amino acids. Per the germline V gene, CDR1 is SNHLY and CDR2 is FYNNEI. CDR3 sequence: CASSSGLVGDTQYF. Written as DNA, the CDR3 is TGTGCCAGCAGTTCCGGACTAGTTGGAGATACGCAGTATTTT.

The chain links TRBV19 to TRBJ2-2, with TRBD2 matching 12 bases. This CDR3 comprises 16 residues. V shed 8 bases, J shed 6 bases, and the junction held 10 bases outside the gene matches. Per germline, CDR1 LNHDA and CDR2 SQIVND (reference sequence). This chain's CDR3 is CASAEPSSGGAGELFF. In DNA form, the CDR3 reads TGTGCCAGTGCCGAACCCTCTAGCGGGGGGGCCGGGGAGCTGTTTTTT.